The 24 T cell receptor beta chains given below trace back to one sample, sequenced in a study of graft-versus-host responses after intestinal transplantation. Measured with immunoSEQ multiplex PCR; TCRdb has only the in-frame clones, and not every one. The sample carries about 430 clones, approximately 45% recorded once. The input for sequencing was alloreactive CD4+ T cells from a mixed lymphocyte reaction culture, taken before transplantation. Regarding subset: CFSE-low proliferating T cells sorted from approximately 6-day pre-transplant mixed lymphocyte reaction (GvH or HvG direction). These receptors were collected from a human patient who was an organ donor for intestinal transplantation.

The chain recombines TRBV27 with TRBJ2-3; tentative D call: TRBD2 (7 bases). CDR3 length equals 16 residues. Trimming cost V 3 bases and J 5 bases, with 18 bases left between them. Germline V gene data show CDR1 as MNHEY and CDR2 as SMNVEV (reference sequence). CDR3 in DNA: TGTGCCAGCAGTTTCATGGGGGGGGGCCGTGGAGATACGCAGTATTTT. It specifies CASSFMGGGRGDTQYF.

The chain joins TRBV5-1 to TRBJ2-7; tentative D call: TRBD1 (5 bases). This CDR3 comprises 15 residues. Trimming cost V 0 bases and J 3 bases, with 13 bases left between them. CDR1 and CDR2 (germline): SGHRS, YFSETQ. The CDR3 region is CASSLGGLKDYEQYF. The CDR3 coding sequence is TGCGCCAGCAGCTTGGGGGGCCTGAAGGACTACGAGCAGTACTTC.

This clone was seen only a few times. This CDR3 is CASSLGVGKKQYF. CDR3 nucleotides: TGTGCCAGCAGTTTAGGGGTCGGGAAGAAGCAGTACTTC. The gene calls are TRBV27 and TRBJ2-7, with D perhaps TRBD2 (5 bases). The CDR3 extends over 13 amino acids. Germline CDR1 MNHEY, CDR2 SMNVEV (reference sequence). V was trimmed by 2 bases and J by 8 bases, leaving 13 bases between them.

The chain couples TRBV5-1 to TRBJ2-7, with a weak D call TRBD2 (5 bases). From germline, CDR1 is SGHRS and CDR2 YFSETQ. Trimming took 0 bases from V and 2 from J, leaving 12 bases between them. The CDR3 contains 15 residues. CDR3 DNA: TGCGCCAGCAGCTTGGTTCCCGGGGAGCCCTACGAGCAGTACTTC. Its protein is CASSLVPGEPYEQYF.

This clone was seen more than once but under ten times. V gene TRBV5-1 combines with J gene TRBJ2-6; no clear D. V was trimmed by 0 bases and J by 11 bases, leaving 6 bases between them. The CDR3 length is 12 residues. The V gene's germline CDR1 is SGHRS and CDR2 YFSETQ. The CDR3 is CASSLDWDVLTF. CDR3 nucleotide sequence: TGCGCCAGCAGCTTGGATTGGGACGTCCTGACTTTC.

This clone came up a few times. The CDR3 sequence: CASSLEVGGNRIQYF. Here the CDR3 DNA reads TGTGCCAGCAGCTTAGAAGTGGGGGGAAACAGGATTCAGTACTTC. The chain combines TRBV11-1 with TRBJ2-4; D may be TRBD2 (6 bases). The CDR3 has 15 amino acids. Trimming left V 1 base short and J 10 bases short, with 17 bases between. CDR1 is SGHAT, CDR2 FQDESV, per germline (reference sequence).

The chain combines TRBV19 with TRBJ2-2, with 9 bases identical to TRBD1. Germline V gene lookup returns CDR1 LNHDA and CDR2 SQIVND (reference sequence). V lost 7 bases and J lost 3; bases outside the gene matches: 3. The CDR3 loop spans 14 amino acids. The CDR3 DNA is TGTGCCAGTATGGACAGGGGTCACACCGGGGAGCTGTTTTTT. This codes for CASMDRGHTGELFF.

The genes are TRBV29-1 and TRBJ1-1, with 8 bases lining up with TRBD1. This CDR3 contains 14 residues. Germline assignment: CDR1 SQVTM and CDR2 ANQGSEA. J gave up 4 bases and V 2 bases, and 6 bases lay outside the gene matches. The CDR3 region is CSVEYRTGITEAFF. In DNA, the CDR3 is TGCAGCGTTGAATATAGGACAGGGATCACTGAAGCTTTCTTT.

The chain has TRBV10-1 and TRBJ2-3; D is undetermined. The V end lost 2 bases, the J end lost 11 bases, and 14 bases lay between the germline ends. Looked up from germline, CDR1 is WNHNN and CDR2 is SYGVQD (reference sequence). This CDR3 contains 13 residues. This chain's CDR3 is CASSEGIGSRQYF. The CDR3 bases are TGCGCCAGCAGTGAGGGTATCGGATCTCGGCAGTATTTT.

The chain links TRBV4-1 to TRBJ2-7, with TRBD2 identical over 7 bases. CDR3 size: 15 residues. Trimming took 1 base from V and 6 from J; bases not matched to a gene: 9. Germline-derived CDR1 and CDR2 are MGHRA and YSYEKL. CDR3 sequence: CASSQGAGVVGEQYF. Here the CDR3 DNA reads TGCGCCAGCAGCCAAGGCGCGGGGGTCGTTGGCGAGCAGTACTTC.

The chain is built from TRBV5-4 and TRBJ1-2; D is unresolved. Between the trimmed V and J ends, which lost 7 bases and 4 bases, there was a span of 23 bases. CDR1 SGHNT and CDR2 YYREEE come from the germline V gene (reference sequence). The CDR3 extends over 16 amino acids. The CDR3 loop reads CASVDGIPGKTYGYTF. The CDR3 DNA follows: TGTGCCAGCGTCGATGGCATACCAGGAAAGACCTATGGCTACACCTTC.

The J gene is TRBJ1-2, the V gene TRBV2; 11 positions agree with TRBD1. Germline V gene lookup returns CDR1 SNHLY and CDR2 FYNNEI. V was pared by 4 bases and J by 4 bases, with 5 bases of the junction left unmatched. The CDR3 is 15 residues long. CDR3 DNA sequence: TGTGCCAGCAGTGTTTCGGACAGGGGGCCCTATGGCTACACCTTC. This translates into CASSVSDRGPYGYTF.

The genes are TRBV7-3 and TRBJ2-1; perhaps TRBD2 as D (7 bases). CDR1 and CDR2 (germline): SGHTA, FQGTGA. The CDR3 runs 16 residues. The V gene lost 0 bases and the J gene lost 2 bases, with 11 bases spanning the gap. The CDR3 DNA reads as TGTGCCAGCAGCTTAACCGGGGGGCTTCCCTACAATGAGCAGTTCTTC. This translates into CASSLTGGLPYNEQFF.

This clone is classed as hyperexpanded. The CDR3 nucleotides read TGCGCCACCAGGAGGACGAACACCGGGGAGCTGTTTTTT. This codes for CATRRTNTGELFF. This chain connects TRBV10-1 to TRBJ2-2; perhaps TRBD2 as D (5 bases). Trimming took 10 bases from V and 0 from J, leaving 9 bases between them. CDR3 length equals 13 residues. The germline V gene encodes CDR1 WNHNN and CDR2 SYGVQD (reference sequence).

V and J are TRBV11-3 and TRBJ2-7; 14 bases match TRBD2. The trim removed 1 base at V and 2 bases at J, leaving 1 base unmatched. This CDR3 is built from 16 residues. Per the germline V gene, CDR1 is SGHNT and CDR2 is YENEEA. The CDR3 reads CASSLGLAGGPYEQYF. CDR3 DNA sequence: TGTGCCAGCAGCTTAGGACTAGCGGGAGGGCCCTACGAGCAGTACTTC.

The chain couples TRBV7-3 to TRBJ1-2; D possibly corresponds to TRBD1 (5 bases). The CDR3 spans 13 residues. V dropped 2 bases and J dropped 5 bases, with 9 bases sitting between them. CDR1 is SGHTA and CDR2 is FQGTGA in the germline V gene. Here the CDR3 DNA reads TGTGCCAGCAGCTTAGCCAGGGATTATGGCTACACCTTC. This gives the protein CASSLARDYGYTF.

The sample holds a few counts of this clone. J is TRBJ2-7 and V is TRBV9; 13 positions match TRBD2. CDR1 is SGDLS, CDR2 YYNGEE, per germline. Trimming removed 2 bases from V and 3 bases from J; junction bases left unmatched: 5. The CDR3 runs 16 residues. CDR3 residues: CASSVGTSGNYYEQYF. CDR3 coding DNA: TGTGCCAGCAGCGTGGGGACTAGCGGGAATTACTACGAGCAGTACTTC.

This chain uses TRBV9 with TRBJ2-1; 10 bases fit TRBD2. J was trimmed by 13 bases and V by 4 bases; bases with no gene match: 11. The CDR3 runs 14 residues. The germline V gene encodes CDR1 SGDLS and CDR2 YYNGEE. DNA for the CDR3: TGTGCCAGCAGCCTCCGACTAGCGGGTGAGCTACAGTTCTTC. Translation: CASSLRLAGELQFF.

The rearrangement uses TRBV21-1 and TRBJ2-1; the table assigns TRBD2, which was not confirmed against the DNA. TRBV21-1 is a listed pseudogene. The CDR3 is 17 residues long. The CDR3 region has the DNA TGTGCCAGCAGTAGTCCGATAGCACACCATTCCGACAATGAGCAGTTCTTC. Its translation: CASSSPIAHHSDNEQFF.

The genes are TRBV30 and TRBJ1-2; the D is unclear. The CDR3 sequence is 13 residues long. V lost 2 bases, J lost 6 bases, and 13 bases lay in between. Germline V CDR1 and CDR2: GTSNPN, SVGIG (reference sequence). As DNA, the CDR3 is TGTGCCTGGAGTCTCCTTATTGGGGATGGCTACACCTTC. This sequence encodes CAWSLLIGDGYTF.

This chain connects TRBV19 to TRBJ2-3; no clear D gene. This CDR3 is 13 amino acids long. Deletions cut 2 bases from V and 4 bases from J, with 7 bases between. In germline, CDR1 is LNHDA, CDR2 SQIVND (reference sequence). The CDR3 is CASSIRDADTQYF. Written as DNA, the CDR3 is TGTGCCAGTAGTATAAGGGATGCAGATACGCAGTATTTT.

V is TRBV6-6 and J is TRBJ1-1; 9 bases are shared with TRBD1. The CDR3 is made up of 13 amino acids. With 5 bases clipped from V and 6 bases from J, the junction kept 4 bases outside the gene matches. In germline, CDR1 is MNHNY, CDR2 SVGAGI (reference sequence). DNA of the CDR3: TGTGCCAGCAGTCCTTGGACAGGGGCTGAAGCTTTCTTT. It codes for CASSPWTGAEAFF.

This clone was seen a single time. This rearrangement joins TRBV30 to TRBJ2-6; tentative D call: TRBD2 (6 bases). Germline CDR1 reads GTSNPN; CDR2 reads SVGIG (reference sequence). The CDR3 runs to 16 residues. The ends were cut back, 4 bases at V and 2 bases at J, with 15 bases in the middle. The CDR3 reads CAWTAGKYPGANVLTF. CDR3 coding DNA: TGTGCCTGGACGGCGGGGAAATACCCTGGGGCCAACGTCCTGACTTTC.

This clone was seen once. This rearrangement joins TRBV29-1 to TRBJ1-1; 7 nucleotides match TRBD1. CDR1 and CDR2 from the germline V gene are SQVTM and ANQGSEA. With V trimmed by 6 bases and J by 2 bases, 6 bases remained unmatched. This CDR3 contains 13 residues. The CDR3 DNA is TGCAGCGTGGGGGGACAGTTTAACACTGAAGCTTTCTTT. Translating it yields CSVGGQFNTEAFF.